What follows describes a single T cell receptor (beta chain). Its antigen remains unidentified. The germline gives CDR1 MNHEY, CDR2 SMNVEV (reference sequence). The CDR3 is 13 residues long. The V end was cut by 8 bases, the J end by 6 bases, with 16 bases between. TCRdb's table, derived via immunoSEQ multiplex PCR, lists solely in-frame clones and lacks some. The sample carries 100,000 to 150,000 clones, about 87% recorded once. The data originate from a study of cytomegalovirus exposure and HLA in healthy donors. Study outcomes and limitations: The study listed 164 cytomegalovirus-associated TCR beta chains.

The sequenced material came from PBMCs. V and J are TRBV27 and TRBJ1-2, with D perhaps TRBD1 (5 bases). The sequence derives from a woman in her late teens or twenties in good health and CMV-seronegative. CDR3 amino acids: CASRDSAIHGYTF. CDR3 bases: TGTGCCAGCCGGGACTCCGCTATTCATGGCTACACCTTC.